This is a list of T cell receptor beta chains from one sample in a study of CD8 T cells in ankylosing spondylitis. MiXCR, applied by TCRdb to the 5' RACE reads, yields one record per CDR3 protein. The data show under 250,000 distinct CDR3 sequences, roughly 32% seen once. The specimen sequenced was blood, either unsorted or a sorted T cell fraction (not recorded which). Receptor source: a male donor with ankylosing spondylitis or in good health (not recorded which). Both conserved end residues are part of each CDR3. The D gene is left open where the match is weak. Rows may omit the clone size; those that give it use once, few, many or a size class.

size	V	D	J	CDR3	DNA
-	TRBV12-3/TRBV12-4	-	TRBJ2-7	CASSFGQGRDEQYF	TGTGCCAGCAGTTTTGGCCAGGGTAGGGACGAGCAGTACTTC
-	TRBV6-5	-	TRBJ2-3	CASSLTVAEDRSQYF	TGTGCCAGCAGTTTGACGGTCGCGGAGGACCGATCGCAGTATTTT
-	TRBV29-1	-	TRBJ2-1	CSVRPKLTEYNEQFF	TGCAGCGTCCGACCCAAACTTACAGAATACAATGAGCAGTTCTTC
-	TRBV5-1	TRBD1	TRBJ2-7	CASSLGTGATYEQYF	TGCGCCAGCAGCTTGGGGACAGGGGCCACCTACGAGCAGTACTTC
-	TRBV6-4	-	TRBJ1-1	CASSERGWDTEAFF	TGTGCCAGCAGTGAGCGGGGTTGGGACACTGAAGCTTTCTTT
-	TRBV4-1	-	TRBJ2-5	CASSQAGGTQETQYF	TGCGCCAGCAGCCAAGCAGGAGGGACTCAAGAGACCCAGTACTTC
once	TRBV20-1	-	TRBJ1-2	CSARDTGPTNNYGYIF	TGCAGTGCTAGAGATACTGGACCTACTAATAACTATGGCTACATCTTC
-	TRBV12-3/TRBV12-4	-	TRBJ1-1	CASSMGREAFF	TGTGCCAGCAGTATGGGGAGGGAAGCTTTCTTT
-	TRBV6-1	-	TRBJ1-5	CASSGTVNSNQPQHF	TGTGCCAGCAGTGGGACAGTTAATAGCAATCAGCCCCAGCATTTT
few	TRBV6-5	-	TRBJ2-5	CASSDGKTQYF	TGTGCCAGCAGTGACGGGAAGACCCAGTACTTC
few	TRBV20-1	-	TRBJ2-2	CSARSLPNTGELFF	TGCAGTGCTAGGAGTCTTCCGAACACCGGGGAGCTGTTTTTT
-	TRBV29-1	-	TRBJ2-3	CRVEGRLNTDTQYF	TGCAGAGTGGAGGGACGCCTGAACACAGATACGCAGTATTTT
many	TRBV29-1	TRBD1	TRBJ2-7	CSVSGTGIVYEQYF	TGCAGCGTATCCGGGACAGGGATCGTCTACGAGCAGTACTTC
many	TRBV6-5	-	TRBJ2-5	CASSYSWARQETQYF	TGTGCCAGCAGTTACTCCTGGGCGCGTCAAGAGACCCAGTACTTC
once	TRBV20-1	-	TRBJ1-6	CSAIYYDSGENSPLHF	TGCAGTGCTATTTACTACGACAGCGGAGAAAATTCACCCCTCCACTTT
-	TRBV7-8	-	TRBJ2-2	CASSLVGITNTGELFF	TGTGCCAGCAGCTTAGTCGGCATAACGAACACCGGGGAGCTGTTTTTT
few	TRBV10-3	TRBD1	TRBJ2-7	CAISESKQGHHEQYF	TGTGCCATCAGTGAGTCGAAACAGGGGCACCACGAGCAGTACTTC
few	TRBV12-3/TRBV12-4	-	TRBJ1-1	CASSPYTRPTEAFF	TGTGCCAGCAGTCCCTACACAAGGCCAACTGAAGCTTTCTTT
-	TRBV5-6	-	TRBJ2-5	CASSLRRETQYF	TGTGCCAGCAGCTTGAGGCGAGAGACCCAGTACTTC
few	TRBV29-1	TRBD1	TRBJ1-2	CSVGGQGGRGYTF	TGCAGCGTCGGGGGACAGGGAGGTCGCGGCTACACCTTC
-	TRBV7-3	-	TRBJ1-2	CASSGSGVAYGYTF	TGTGCCAGCAGCGGGAGCGGGGTGGCCTATGGCTACACCTTC
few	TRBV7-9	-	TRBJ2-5	CASSFRNQETQYF	TGTGCCAGCAGCTTTAGAAATCAAGAGACCCAGTACTTC